This T cell receptor (beta chain) was recovered during a study of blood T cells in healthy people across ages. The length of the CDR3 is 17 residues. The V and J ends lost 4 bases and 0 bases respectively, with 16 bases between them. The germline gives CDR1 SEHNR, CDR2 FQNEAQ (reference sequence). For the second PCR, which ran for about 6 to 11 cycles, a sample-barcoded 5' primer and a J-beta primer mix were used. From the 5' RACE reads, TCRdb called clonotypes with MiXCR, one entry per CDR3 protein. The sample lists fewer than 2,000,000 distinct CDR3 sequences; more than 35% were seen once. The rearrangement joins TRBV7-9 to TRBJ1-5, with D hard to call. The sample taken for sequencing was blood. This sequence originates from a human donor in good health. The CDR3 sequence is CASSSGLNFYSNQPQHF. The CDR3 DNA reads TGTGCCAGCAGCTCGGGCCTTAACTTTTATAGCAATCAGCCCCAGCATTTT.